This section outlines one T cell receptor (beta chain) sequence together with its context. CDR1 and CDR2 from the germline V gene are GTSNPN and SVGIG (reference sequence). V was shortened by 0 bases and J by 8 bases, with 19 bases between the two germline ends. The CDR3 sequence is 15 residues long. Assay: immunoSEQ multiplex PCR; the TCRdb copy retains only in-frame clones and omits some. The sample consists of about 150,000 clones, approximately 90% of them appearing once. This sample is part of a study of blood T cell repertoires in COVID-19. J is TRBJ1-1 and V is TRBV30, with D possibly being TRBD1 (6 bases). The TCR comes from a woman aged 45-60 years with acute or convalescent COVID-19. Sequenced: peripheral blood. CDR3 loop: CAWSVGFAGGQEAFF. In DNA form, the CDR3 reads TGTGCCTGGAGTGTAGGGTTTGCGGGGGGCCAGGAAGCTTTCTTT.